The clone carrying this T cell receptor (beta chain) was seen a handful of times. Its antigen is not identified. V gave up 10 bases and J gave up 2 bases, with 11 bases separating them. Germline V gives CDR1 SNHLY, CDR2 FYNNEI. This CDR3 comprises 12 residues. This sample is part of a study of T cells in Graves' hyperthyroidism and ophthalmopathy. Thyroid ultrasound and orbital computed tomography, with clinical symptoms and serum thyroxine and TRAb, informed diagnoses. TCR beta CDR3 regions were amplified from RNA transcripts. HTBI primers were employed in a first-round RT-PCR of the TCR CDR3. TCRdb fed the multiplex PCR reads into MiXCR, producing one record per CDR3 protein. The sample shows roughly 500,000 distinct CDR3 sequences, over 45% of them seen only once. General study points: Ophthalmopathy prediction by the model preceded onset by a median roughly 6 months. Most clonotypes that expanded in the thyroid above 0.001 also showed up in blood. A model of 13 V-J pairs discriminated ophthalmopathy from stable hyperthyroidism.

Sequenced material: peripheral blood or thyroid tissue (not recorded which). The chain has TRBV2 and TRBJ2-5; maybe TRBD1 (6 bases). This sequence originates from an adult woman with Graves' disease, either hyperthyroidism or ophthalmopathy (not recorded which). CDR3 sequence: CATRTVQETQYF. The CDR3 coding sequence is TGTGCCACAAGGACAGTACAAGAGACCCAGTACTTC. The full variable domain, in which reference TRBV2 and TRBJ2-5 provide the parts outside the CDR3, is EPEVTQTPSHQVTQMGQEVILRCVPISNHLYFYWYRQILGQKVEFLVSFYNNEISEKSEIFDDQFSVERPDGSNFTLKIRSTKLEDSAMYFCATRTVQETQYFGPGTRLLVL.